The 29 T cell receptor beta chains in this list originate from one sample, sequenced in a study of cytomegalovirus exposure and HLA in healthy donors. PCR was performed using 60 Vbeta and 13 Jbeta primers. The data were produced by immunoSEQ multiplex PCR, yet TCRdb's version contains in-frame clones alone and is incomplete. The repertoire consists of about 170,000 clones, with about 85% occurring once and the leading ten covering 1%. The sample was PBMCs. These receptors were obtained from a boy between 2 and 10 years old in good health and CMV-seronegative.

The chain couples TRBV11-2 to TRBJ2-1, with 8 bases fitting TRBD1. Germline V lookup: CDR1 SGHAT, CDR2 FQNNGV. Trimming cost V 2 bases and J 3 bases; bases outside gene matches: 6. This CDR3 region has 16 residues. The CDR3 region has the DNA TGTGCCAGCAGCTTATCCGGGACAGGCCTCTACAATGAGCAGTTCTTC. Encoded protein: CASSLSGTGLYNEQFF.

The chain combines TRBV6-5 with TRBJ1-1; 7 bases fit TRBD1. With 4 bases clipped from V and 0 bases from J, the junction kept 2 bases outside the gene matches. This CDR3 region has 14 residues. Germline V gene lookup returns CDR1 MNHEY and CDR2 SVGAGI. The CDR3 sequence: CASSLTGLNTEAFF. The CDR3, as DNA: TGTGCCAGCAGTTTGACAGGGTTGAACACTGAAGCTTTCTTT.

With respect to this clone: At one boundary the junction diverges from the germline segment, which might be a read error. J is TRBJ2-3 and V is TRBV27; possible D gene TRBD2, 6 bases. The CDR3 loop spans 14 amino acids. CDR1 MNHEY and CDR2 SMNVEV come from the germline V gene (reference sequence). Here the CDR3 reads CVSSGSGPTDTQYF. As DNA, the CDR3 is TGTGTCAGCAGTGGTAGCGGACCCACAGATACGCAGTATTTT.

The gene calls are TRBV6-1 and TRBJ1-4, with TRBD1 identical over 7 bases. Germline lookup yields CDR1 MNHNS and CDR2 SASEGT. V shed 3 bases and J 5 bases; nucleotides not matched to a gene: 9. This CDR3 comprises 16 residues. The CDR3 coding sequence is TGTGCCAGCAGTGATACGACAGGGTTCGAGAATGAAAAACTGTTTTTT. As protein: CASSDTTGFENEKLFF.

This rearrangement joins TRBV4-2 to TRBJ1-2; tentative D call: TRBD1 (6 bases). V was clipped by 8 bases and J by 8 bases, with 18 bases between them. The CDR3 extends over 13 amino acids. Per the germline V gene, CDR1 is LGHNA and CDR2 is YNFKEQ. Written as DNA, the CDR3 is TGTGCCAGCGGCCCGCCGGGACAAGGGGGCTACACCTTC. Amino acid sequence: CASGPPGQGGYTF.

The chain employs TRBV29-1 and TRBJ1-2; 7 positions agree with TRBD1. Germline V gene lookup returns CDR1 SQVTM and CDR2 ANQGSEA. V lost 1 base and J lost 2; bases outside the gene matches: 7. The CDR3 is 15 amino acids. The CDR3 reads CSVEGRGVGNYGYTF. CDR3 sequence (DNA): TGCAGCGTTGAAGGCAGGGGGGTTGGAAACTATGGCTACACCTTC.

Concerning this clone itself: The same CDR3 also results from other DNA sequences found in this sample. The chain joins TRBV5-1 to TRBJ1-1, with unresolved D. V lost 0 bases and J 1 base, leaving 7 bases between the germline ends. Germline CDR1 and CDR2: SGHRS and YFSETQ. This CDR3 is 14 amino acids long. The CDR3 nucleotides are TGCGCCAGCAGCTTGGGGGGAGCGAACACTGAAGCTTTCTTT. It is translated as CASSLGGANTEAFF.

The chain joins TRBV5-1 to TRBJ2-1; TRBD2 aligns across 7 bases. Germline CDR1 is SGHRS and CDR2 is YFSETQ. The CDR3 totals 16 residues. J gave up 7 bases and V 1 base, and 11 bases lay outside the gene matches. Here the CDR3 DNA reads TGCGCCAGCAGCTTGTTCTGGGGCGGGAGTAGGAATGAGCAGTTCTTC. As protein: CASSLFWGGSRNEQFF.

The J gene is TRBJ1-2, the V gene TRBV28; 7 bases line up with TRBD1. The germline gives CDR1 MDHEN, CDR2 SYDVKM. CDR3 length: 13 residues. V lost 6 bases, J lost 4 bases, and 5 bases stayed unmatched. The DNA of the CDR3 is TGTGCCAGCAGACGACAGGGTGGCTATGGCTACACCTTC. Encoded protein: CASRRQGGYGYTF.

V is TRBV28 and J is TRBJ2-5, with a weak D call TRBD1 (6 bases). The tail of the sequence fits TRBJ2-7 better, so the J call may be wrong. Germline V CDR1 and CDR2: MDHEN, SYDVKM. CDR3 length: 15 residues. The CDR3 nucleotides read TGTGCCAGCAGTTTAGACTTTAAAGGGGGCTACGAGCAGTACTTC. Protein: CASSLDFKGGYEQYF.

The CDR3 sequence: CASTSQRKDRPNEQFF. The DNA for the CDR3 is TGCGCCAGCACATCTCAAAGGAAGGACAGACCCAATGAGCAGTTCTTC. This chain uses TRBV5-1 with TRBJ2-1; possibly TRBD1 for D (6 bases). Trimming removed 6 bases from V and 6 bases from J, with 22 bases in between. CDR3 length equals 16 residues. CDR1 is SGHRS, CDR2 YFSETQ, per germline.

The chain links TRBV5-1 to TRBJ2-2, with 7 bases aligning to TRBD1. The trim removed 0 bases at V and 6 bases at J, leaving 2 bases unmatched. Germline CDR1 is SGHRS and CDR2 is YFSETQ. This CDR3 has 14 amino acids. As DNA, the CDR3 is TGCGCCAGCAGCTTGGATGGGACAGCCGGGGAGCTGTTTTTT. It codes for CASSLDGTAGELFF.

V gene TRBV7-8 combines with J gene TRBJ2-3; perhaps TRBD1 as D (6 bases). CDR1 SGHVS and CDR2 FQNEAQ come from the germline V gene. CDR3 size: 13 residues. V lost 3 bases to trimming and J lost 4 bases, with 8 bases between them. CDR3 sequence: CASSLTGPDTQYF. DNA for the CDR3: TGTGCCAGCAGCTTGACAGGCCCAGATACGCAGTATTTT.

This clone was detected once. The gene calls are TRBV28 and TRBJ2-2, with 10 bases that match TRBD1. After removal of 4 bases from V and 3 bases from J, the junction contained 5 bases not matched to a gene. The germline CDR1 and CDR2 sequences are MDHEN and SYDVKM. CDR3 length: 16 amino acids. This CDR3 is CASSSTGGAYTGELFF. In DNA, the CDR3 is TGTGCCAGCAGTTCGACAGGGGGCGCTTACACCGGGGAGCTGTTTTTT.

The V gene is TRBV27, the J gene TRBJ2-7; 8 nucleotides match TRBD1. CDR3 size: 18 residues. V lost 4 bases to trimming and J lost 2 bases; unmatched junction nucleotides: 16. Per germline, CDR1 MNHEY and CDR2 SMNVEV (reference sequence). The CDR3 region is CASSWGTDRGKDPYEQYF. The CDR3 DNA sequence: TGTGCCAGCAGTTGGGGGACTGACAGGGGTAAAGACCCCTACGAGCAGTACTTC.

The gene calls are TRBV6-6 and TRBJ2-3, with D possibly being TRBD1 (5 bases). The germline CDR1 and CDR2 sequences are MNHNY and SVGAGI (reference sequence). The CDR3 extends over 14 amino acids. V was trimmed by 2 bases and J by 2 bases, leaving 8 bases between them. The CDR3 spells CASSYRQSTDTQYF. In nucleotides, the CDR3 is TGTGCCAGCAGTTACCGACAGTCCACAGATACGCAGTATTTT.

The chain links TRBV27 to TRBJ2-2, with 11 positions matching TRBD2. V gave up 6 bases and J gave up 5 bases; unmatched junction bases: 2. Germline CDR1 and CDR2: MNHEY and SMNVEV (reference sequence). CDR3 length: 14 residues. The DNA for the CDR3 is TGTGCCAGCAGGCGGACTAGCGGGACCGGGGAGCTGTTTTTT. It specifies CASRRTSGTGELFF.

This sequence joins TRBV7-9 and TRBJ2-7; D may be TRBD2 (6 bases). This CDR3 has 11 amino acids. Trimming removed 3 bases from V and 7 bases from J, with 7 bases in between. The germline V gene has CDR1 SEHNR and CDR2 FQNEAQ (reference sequence). The CDR3 region is CASSLGLEQYF. DNA of the CDR3: TGTGCCAGCAGCTTGGGACTGGAGCAGTACTTC.

This rearrangement joins TRBV15 to TRBJ1-4; TRBD1 aligns across 9 bases. Germline CDR1 and CDR2: LNHNV and YYDKDF (reference sequence). Trimming took 4 bases from V and 4 from J; bases not matched to a gene: 13. The CDR3 covers 18 residues. CDR3 coding DNA: TGTGCCACCAGCACCATACGGGACAGGGCATCCCATAATGAAAAACTGTTTTTT. This codes for CATSTIRDRASHNEKLFF.

The V gene is TRBV27, the J gene TRBJ1-2, with 8 bases fitting TRBD1. The length of the CDR3 is 14 residues. Germline lookup yields CDR1 MNHEY and CDR2 SMNVEV (reference sequence). V lost 8 bases to trimming and J lost 5 bases; unmatched junction nucleotides: 10. The CDR3 nucleotides read TGTGCCAGCGCTCGCAACAGGGGGGATTATGGCTACACCTTC. Protein product: CASARNRGDYGYTF.

V gene TRBV25-1 combines with J gene TRBJ1-1; 10 bases are shared with TRBD1. Germline values: CDR1 MGHDK, CDR2 SYGVNS. This CDR3 is built from 16 residues. V was clipped by 0 bases and J by 4 bases; unmatched bases: 5. In DNA form, the CDR3 reads TGTGCCAGCAGTGAATATGGGTGGACAGGGGGCACTGAAGCTTTCTTT. Protein sequence: CASSEYGWTGGTEAFF. Complete variable domain (other parts from reference TRBV25-1 and TRBJ1-1): EADIYQTPRYLVIGTGKKITLECSQTMGHDKMYWYQQDPGMELHLIHYSYGVNSTEKGDLSSESTVSRIRTEHFPLTLESARPSHTSQYLCASSEYGWTGGTEAFFGQGTRLTVV.

The chain combines TRBV5-4 with TRBJ2-3; 9 bases are a match to TRBD1. The germline CDR1 and CDR2 sequences are SGHNT and YYREEE (reference sequence). The CDR3 runs to 15 residues. J was trimmed by 5 bases and V by 0 bases; bases with no gene match: 4. CDR3 protein: CASSLAGQGIDTQYF. The CDR3 coding sequence is TGTGCCAGCAGCTTGGCGGGACAGGGAATAGATACGCAGTATTTT.

A single count supports this clone. J is TRBJ1-1 and V is TRBV2; D ambiguous. This CDR3 spans 10 amino acids. V was shortened by 9 bases and J by 9 bases, with 11 bases between the two germline ends. CDR1 is SNHLY and CDR2 is FYNNEI in the germline V gene. CDR3 protein: CASMGRQAFF. CDR3 in DNA: TGTGCCAGTATGGGCAGGCAAGCTTTCTTT. Full variable domain (rest looked up from reference TRBV2 and TRBJ1-1): EPEVTQTPSHQVTQMGQEVILRCVPISNHLYFYWYRQILGQKVEFLVSFYNNEISEKSEIFDDQFSVERPDGSNFTLKIRSTKLEDSAMYFCASMGRQAFFGQGTRLTVV.

V usage is TRBV2 and J usage is TRBJ2-7; TRBD1 is a possible D gene (5 bases). CDR1 and CDR2 from the germline V gene are SNHLY and FYNNEI. V lost 3 bases to trimming and J lost 3 bases, with 6 bases between them. The CDR3 sequence is 12 residues long. The CDR3 region is CASSDRVYEQYF. CDR3 bases: TGTGCCAGCAGTGACAGGGTCTACGAGCAGTACTTC.

V usage is TRBV5-1 and J usage is TRBJ1-1; TRBD1 is a possible D gene (6 bases). Germline CDR1 reads SGHRS; CDR2 reads YFSETQ. The CDR3 contains 13 residues. The germline V and J ends were trimmed by 5 bases and 1 base, with 9 bases remaining between them. The CDR3 spells CASRQGQNTEAFF. The CDR3 DNA follows: TGCGCCAGCAGGCAGGGGCAGAACACTGAAGCTTTCTTT.

V usage is TRBV6-1 and J usage is TRBJ2-1; D remains ambiguous. V lost 3 bases to trimming and J lost 0 bases, with 9 bases between them. The CDR3 has 15 residues. The germline V gene encodes CDR1 MNHNS and CDR2 SASEGT. Here the CDR3 DNA reads TGTGCCAGCAGTGAGCAGGTGAGCTCCTACAATGAGCAGTTCTTC. This gives the protein CASSEQVSSYNEQFF.

The chain recombines TRBV5-4 with TRBJ2-1; no clear D gene. Germline V gives CDR1 SGHNT, CDR2 YYREEE (reference sequence). This CDR3 region has 17 residues. V lost 4 bases and J lost 5, with 22 bases in between. The CDR3 coding sequence is TGTGCCAGCAGCAAACTCCGCGATCGAGACAACAACAATGAGCAGTTCTTC. Its protein is CASSKLRDRDNNNEQFF.

CDR3 DNA: TGTGCCAGCAGTGAAGCGCTCTCTAATCACCTCCACTTT. Translation: CASSEALSNHLHF. This chain connects TRBV2 to TRBJ1-6, with unresolved D. Looked up from germline, CDR1 is SNHLY and CDR2 is FYNNEI. The CDR3 has 13 amino acids. V lost 0 bases to trimming and J lost 15 bases, with 12 bases between them.

The chain joins TRBV28 to TRBJ2-2; no reliable D call. The CDR3 length is 15 residues. V lost 6 bases, J lost 2 bases, and 13 bases lay in between. Germline CDR1 MDHEN, CDR2 SYDVKM. The CDR3, as DNA: TGTGCCAGCAGCTCCGGAGCGCTTAACACCGGGGAGCTGTTTTTT. Translated: CASSSGALNTGELFF.